This entry describes one T cell receptor (beta chain). What it binds is not known. Germline CDR1 and CDR2: SEHNR and FQNEAQ (reference sequence). Unmatched junction bases numbered 5, after V lost 5 bases and J lost 1 base. The CDR3 is 16 residues long. This specimen comes from a study of CD8 T cells in Susac syndrome. Study-wide results and caveats: As the study acknowledged, the number of individuals who were part of its TCR sequencing and HLA analysis was relatively small.

0.5 to 1 ug RNA was reverse transcribed with random hexamers. Amplification of TCR beta CDR3 spanned 54 Vbeta and 13 Jbeta via immunoSEQ multiplex PCR. TCRdb itself ran the immunoSEQ multiplex PCR reads through MiXCR, one entry per CDR3 protein. The sample lists 73,000 or so distinct CDR3 sequences, just under 95% occurring once. V gene TRBV7-9 combines with J gene TRBJ2-4; TRBD1 matches at 10 bases. Material: CD8+ T cells from PBMCs. This clonotype was sampled from a human donor with multiple sclerosis. CDR3 sequence: CASSAWTGGAKNIQYF. CDR3 coding DNA: TGTGCCAGCAGCGCGTGGACAGGGGGGGCCAAAAACATTCAGTACTTC.